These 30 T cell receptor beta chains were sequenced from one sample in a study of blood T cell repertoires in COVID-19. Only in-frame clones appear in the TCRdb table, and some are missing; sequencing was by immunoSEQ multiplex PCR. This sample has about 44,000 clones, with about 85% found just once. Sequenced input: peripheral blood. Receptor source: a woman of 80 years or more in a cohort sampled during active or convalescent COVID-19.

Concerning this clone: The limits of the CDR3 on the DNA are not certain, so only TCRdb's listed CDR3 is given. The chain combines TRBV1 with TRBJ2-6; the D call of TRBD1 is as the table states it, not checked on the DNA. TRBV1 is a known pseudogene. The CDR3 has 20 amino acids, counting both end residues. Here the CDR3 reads CTSSRTSWGQGSSGANVLTF.

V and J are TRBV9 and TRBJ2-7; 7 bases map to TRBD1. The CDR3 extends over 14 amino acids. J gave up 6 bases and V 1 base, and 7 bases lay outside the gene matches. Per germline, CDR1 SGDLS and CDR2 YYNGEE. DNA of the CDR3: TGTGCCAGCAGCGTAATACAGGGGAGCGCCGAGCAGTACTTC. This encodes CASSVIQGSAEQYF. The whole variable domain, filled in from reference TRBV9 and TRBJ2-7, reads DSGVTQTPKHLITATGQRVTLRCSPRSGDLSVYWYQQSLDQGLQFLIQYYNGEERAKGNILERFSAQQFPDLHSELNLSSLELGDSALYFCASSVIQGSAEQYFGPGTRLTVT.

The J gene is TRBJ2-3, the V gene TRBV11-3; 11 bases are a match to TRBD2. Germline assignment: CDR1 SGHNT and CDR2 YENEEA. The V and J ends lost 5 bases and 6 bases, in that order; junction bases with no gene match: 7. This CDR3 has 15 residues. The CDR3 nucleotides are TGTGCCAGCAGCCTACTAGCGGGAGACTTGGATACGCAGTATTTT. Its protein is CASSLLAGDLDTQYF.

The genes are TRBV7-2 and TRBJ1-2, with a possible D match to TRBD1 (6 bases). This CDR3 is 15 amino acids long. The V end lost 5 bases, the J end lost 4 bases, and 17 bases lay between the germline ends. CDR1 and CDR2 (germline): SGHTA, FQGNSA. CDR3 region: CASSQQQGMGYGYTF. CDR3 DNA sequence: TGTGCCAGCAGCCAGCAACAGGGTATGGGCTATGGCTACACCTTC.

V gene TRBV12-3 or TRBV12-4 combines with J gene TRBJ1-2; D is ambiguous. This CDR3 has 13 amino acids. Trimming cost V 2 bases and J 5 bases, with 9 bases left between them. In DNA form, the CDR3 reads TGTGCCAGCAGTTTAAGAGGAGGGTATGGCTACACCTTC. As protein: CASSLRGGYGYTF.

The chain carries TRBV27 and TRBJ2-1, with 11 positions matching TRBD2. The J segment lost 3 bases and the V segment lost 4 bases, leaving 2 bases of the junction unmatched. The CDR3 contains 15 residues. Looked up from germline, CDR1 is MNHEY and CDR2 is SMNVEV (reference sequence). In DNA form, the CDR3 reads TGTGCCAGCAGTTCGGGACTAGCGGTCTACAATGAGCAGTTCTTC. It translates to CASSSGLAVYNEQFF.

CDR3 sequence: CASSPRGRGEGDTQYF. CDR3 coding DNA: TGTGCCAGCAGCCCCCGTGGGCGGGGGGAGGGGGATACGCAGTATTTT. The V gene is TRBV7-3, the J gene TRBJ2-3; the match to TRBD2 covers 8 bases. CDR3 length: 16 residues. Per germline, CDR1 SGHTA and CDR2 FQGTGA. With 5 bases clipped from V and 6 bases from J, the junction kept 13 bases outside the gene matches.

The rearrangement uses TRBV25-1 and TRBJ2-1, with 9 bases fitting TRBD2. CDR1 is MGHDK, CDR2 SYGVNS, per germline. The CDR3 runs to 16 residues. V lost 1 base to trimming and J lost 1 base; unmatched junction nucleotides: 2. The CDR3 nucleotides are TGTGCCAGCAGTGAATTTACTAGCGGGTCCTACAATGAGCAGTTCTTC. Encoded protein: CASSEFTSGSYNEQFF.

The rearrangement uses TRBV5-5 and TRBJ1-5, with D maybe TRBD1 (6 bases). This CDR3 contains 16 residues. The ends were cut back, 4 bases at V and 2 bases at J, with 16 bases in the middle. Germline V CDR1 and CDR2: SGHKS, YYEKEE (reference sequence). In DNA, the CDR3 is TGTGCCAGCAGCATTATTGGGGGCGTTGGCAATCAGCCCCAGCATTTT. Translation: CASSIIGGVGNQPQHF.

The CDR3 DNA is TGTGCCAGTACCCCGGGACAGGGCCTTGAGGGCTACACCTTC. Translation: CASTPGQGLEGYTF. The V call is TRBV19, the J call TRBJ1-2; TRBD1 matches 9 bases. CDR3 size: 14 residues. Per germline, CDR1 LNHDA and CDR2 SQIVND (reference sequence). The V gene end was trimmed by 7 bases and the J gene end by 8 bases; junction bases not matched to a gene: 11.

The CDR3 reads CAISDFRAGSSYNEQFF. The CDR3 DNA is TGTGCCATCAGTGACTTCAGGGCAGGAAGCTCCTACAATGAGCAGTTCTTC. This chain links TRBV10-3 with TRBJ2-1, with D maybe TRBD1 (5 bases). CDR1 is ENHRY and CDR2 is SYGVKD in the germline V gene. The CDR3 length is 17 residues. V was cut by 3 bases and J by 0 bases, with 15 bases left in between.

The CDR3 sequence: CASSQDDREPFGSSYEQYF. The DNA of the CDR3 is TGTGCCAGCAGCCAAGATGACAGAGAGCCTTTCGGAAGCTCCTACGAGCAGTACTTC. The chain links TRBV3-1 (or the pseudogene TRBV3-2) to TRBJ2-7, with D perhaps matching TRBD1 (5 bases). Trimming took 0 bases from V and 0 from J, leaving 21 bases between them. Germline CDR1 is LGHDT and CDR2 is YNNKEL (reference sequence). The CDR3 is 19 residues long.

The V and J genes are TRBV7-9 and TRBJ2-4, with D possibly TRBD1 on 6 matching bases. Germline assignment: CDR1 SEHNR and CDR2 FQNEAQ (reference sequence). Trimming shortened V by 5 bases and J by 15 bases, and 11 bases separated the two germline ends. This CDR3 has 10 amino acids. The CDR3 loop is CASSGQRVYF. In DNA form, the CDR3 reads TGTGCCAGCAGCGGACAGCGTGTGTACTTC. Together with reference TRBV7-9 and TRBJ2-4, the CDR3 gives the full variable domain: DTGVSQNPRHKITKRGQNVTFRCDPISEHNRLYWYRQTLGQGPEFLTYFQNEAQLEKSRLLSDRFSAERPKGSFSTLEIQRTEQGDSAMYLCASSGQRVYFGAGTRLSVL.

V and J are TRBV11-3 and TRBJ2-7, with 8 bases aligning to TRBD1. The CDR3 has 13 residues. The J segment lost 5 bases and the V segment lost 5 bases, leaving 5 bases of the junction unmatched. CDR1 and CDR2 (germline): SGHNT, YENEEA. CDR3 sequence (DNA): TGTGCCAGCAGCCTAGGACAGGGAAACGAGCAGTACTTC. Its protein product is CASSLGQGNEQYF. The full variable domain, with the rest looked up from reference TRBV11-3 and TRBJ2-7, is EAGVVQSPRYKIIEKKQPVAFWCNPISGHNTLYWYLQNLGQGPELLIRYENEEAVDDSQLPKDRFSAERLKGVDSTLKIQPAELGDSAVYLCASSLGQGNEQYFGPGTRLTVT.

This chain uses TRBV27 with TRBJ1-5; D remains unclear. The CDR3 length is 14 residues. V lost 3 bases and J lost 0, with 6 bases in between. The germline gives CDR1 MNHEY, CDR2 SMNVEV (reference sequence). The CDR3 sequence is CASSFLSSNQPQHF. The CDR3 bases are TGTGCCAGCAGTTTCCTCAGTAGCAATCAGCCCCAGCATTTT.

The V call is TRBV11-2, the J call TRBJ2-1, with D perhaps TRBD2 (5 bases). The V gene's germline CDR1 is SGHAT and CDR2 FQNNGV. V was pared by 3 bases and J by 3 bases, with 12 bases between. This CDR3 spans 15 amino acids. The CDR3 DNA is TGTGCCAGCAGCTTTGGCCAGCGGAACTACAATGAGCAGTTCTTC. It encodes CASSFGQRNYNEQFF.

CDR3 sequence reads: CASRLGQGIGYTF. The CDR3 nucleotides read TGTGCCAGCAGATTAGGACAGGGGATTGGCTACACCTTC. The gene calls are TRBV5-5 and TRBJ1-2, with 9 nucleotides matching TRBD1. Unmatched junction bases numbered 6, after V lost 5 bases and J lost 7 bases. The germline V gene encodes CDR1 SGHKS and CDR2 YYEKEE (reference sequence). This CDR3 has 13 residues.

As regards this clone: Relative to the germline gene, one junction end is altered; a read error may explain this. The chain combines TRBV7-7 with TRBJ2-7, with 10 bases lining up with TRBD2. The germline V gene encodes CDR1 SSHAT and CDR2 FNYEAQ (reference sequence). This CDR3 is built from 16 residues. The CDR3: CASSPYSGRISYEQYF. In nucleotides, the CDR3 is TGTGCTAGCAGCCCATATAGCGGGAGGATCTCCTACGAGCAGTACTTC.

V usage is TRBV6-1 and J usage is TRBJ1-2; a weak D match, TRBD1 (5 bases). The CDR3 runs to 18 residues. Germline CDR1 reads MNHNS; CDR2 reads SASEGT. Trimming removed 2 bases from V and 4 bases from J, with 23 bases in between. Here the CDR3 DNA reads TGTGCCAGCAGTGAACCTTATGGTTACAAGACGGACACCTATGGCTACACCTTC. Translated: CASSEPYGYKTDTYGYTF.

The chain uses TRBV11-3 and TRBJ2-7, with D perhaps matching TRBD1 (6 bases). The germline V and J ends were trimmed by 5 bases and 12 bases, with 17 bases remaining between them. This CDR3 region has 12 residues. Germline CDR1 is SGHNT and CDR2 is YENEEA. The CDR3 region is CASSREGRGTYF. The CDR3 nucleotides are TGTGCCAGCAGCAGAGAAGGTAGGGGGACGTACTTC. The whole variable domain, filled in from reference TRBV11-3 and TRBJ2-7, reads EAGVVQSPRYKIIEKKQPVAFWCNPISGHNTLYWYLQNLGQGPELLIRYENEEAVDDSQLPKDRFSAERLKGVDSTLKIQPAELGDSAVYLCASSREGRGTYFGPGTRLTVT.

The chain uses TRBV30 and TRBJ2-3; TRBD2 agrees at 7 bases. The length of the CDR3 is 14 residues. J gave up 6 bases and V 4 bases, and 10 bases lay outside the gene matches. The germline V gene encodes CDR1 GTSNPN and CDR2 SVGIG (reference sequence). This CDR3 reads CAWIGRESKDTQYF. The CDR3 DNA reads TGTGCCTGGATCGGGCGGGAGTCAAAGGATACGCAGTATTTT.

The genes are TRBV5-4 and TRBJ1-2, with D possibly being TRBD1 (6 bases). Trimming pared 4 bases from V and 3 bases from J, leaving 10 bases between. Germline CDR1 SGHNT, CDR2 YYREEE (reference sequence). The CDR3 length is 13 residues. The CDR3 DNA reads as TGTGCCAGCAGCGTGGACAGTCACTATGGCTACACCTTC. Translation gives CASSVDSHYGYTF.

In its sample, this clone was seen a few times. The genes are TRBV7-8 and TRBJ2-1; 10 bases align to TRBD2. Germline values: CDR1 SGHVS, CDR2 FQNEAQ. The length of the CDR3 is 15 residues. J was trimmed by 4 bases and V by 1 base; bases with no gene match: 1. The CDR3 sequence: CASSLGTSGYNEQFF. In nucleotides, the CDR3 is TGTGCCAGCAGCTTAGGGACTAGCGGATACAATGAGCAGTTCTTC.

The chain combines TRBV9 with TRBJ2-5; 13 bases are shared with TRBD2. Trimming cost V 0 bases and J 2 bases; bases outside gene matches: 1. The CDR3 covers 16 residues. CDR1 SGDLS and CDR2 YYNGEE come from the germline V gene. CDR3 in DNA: TGTGCCAGCAGCGTAGGGGGACTAGCGGGACAAGAGACCCAGTACTTC. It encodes CASSVGGLAGQETQYF.

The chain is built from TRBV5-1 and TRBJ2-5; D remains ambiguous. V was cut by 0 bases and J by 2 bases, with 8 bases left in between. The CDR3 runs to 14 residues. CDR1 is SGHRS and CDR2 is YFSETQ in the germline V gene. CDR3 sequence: CASSLDSRQETQYF. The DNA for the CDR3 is TGCGCCAGCAGCTTGGACAGCCGACAAGAGACCCAGTACTTC.

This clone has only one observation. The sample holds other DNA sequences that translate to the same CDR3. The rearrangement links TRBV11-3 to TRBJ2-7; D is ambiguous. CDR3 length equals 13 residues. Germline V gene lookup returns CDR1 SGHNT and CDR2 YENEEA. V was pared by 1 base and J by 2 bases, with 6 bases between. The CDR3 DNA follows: TGTGCCAGCAGCTTAGCACCTACCTACGAGCAGTACTTC. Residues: CASSLAPTYEQYF.

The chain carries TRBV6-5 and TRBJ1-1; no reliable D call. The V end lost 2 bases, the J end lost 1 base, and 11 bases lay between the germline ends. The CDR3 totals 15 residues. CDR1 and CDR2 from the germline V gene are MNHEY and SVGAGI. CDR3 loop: CASSYGGRANTEAFF. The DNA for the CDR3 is TGTGCCAGCAGTTACGGAGGCAGAGCGAACACTGAAGCTTTCTTT.

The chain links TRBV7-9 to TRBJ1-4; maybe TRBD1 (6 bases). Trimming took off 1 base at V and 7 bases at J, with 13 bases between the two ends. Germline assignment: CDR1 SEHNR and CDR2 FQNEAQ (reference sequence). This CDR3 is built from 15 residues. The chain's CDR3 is CASSLVQGGVEKLFF. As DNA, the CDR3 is TGTGCCAGCAGCTTAGTTCAAGGGGGGGTTGAAAAACTGTTTTTT.

The CDR3 DNA is TGCGCCAGCAGCTTGTCCCGGCGGGAGGGTGAGCAGTTCTTC. Encoded protein: CASSLSRREGEQFF. V and J are TRBV5-1 and TRBJ2-1, with TRBD2 matching 9 bases. Germline V gene lookup returns CDR1 SGHRS and CDR2 YFSETQ. V lost 1 base, J lost 9 bases, and 5 bases stayed unmatched. This CDR3 region has 14 residues.

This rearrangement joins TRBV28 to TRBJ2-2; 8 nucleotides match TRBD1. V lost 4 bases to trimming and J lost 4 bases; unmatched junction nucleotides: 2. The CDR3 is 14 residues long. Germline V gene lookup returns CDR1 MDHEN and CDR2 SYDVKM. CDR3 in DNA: TGTGCCAGCAGTTCCACAGGGGGCACCGGGGAGCTGTTTTTT. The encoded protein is CASSSTGGTGELFF.